Below, one T cell receptor beta chain is given with its context. Antigen: not known. Investigators divided CD4+ cells into CD45RA+ naive and CD45RA-negative memory subsets. Trimming pared 8 bases from V and 5 bases from J, leaving 13 bases between. The CDR3 extends over 14 amino acids. CDR1 MNHEY and CDR2 SVGAGI come from the germline V gene. This sample is part of a study of shared clonotypes between healthy human individuals. Findings of the study overall: Shared clonotypes: roughly 5% naive CD4, around 3.5% naive CD8, about 2.5% memory CD4, about 0.41% memory CD8.

Each subset's genomic DNA was split evenly across several immunoSEQ plates. TCRdb keeps only in-frame clones here, not all; method: immunoSEQ multiplex PCR. The table has roughly 2.5 million clones, around 90% seen once; the top ten hold more than 0.12%. The sequenced sample consisted of naive CD4+ T cells sorted from blood. Subset reported: CD45RA+ positively selected. The J gene is TRBJ1-6, the V gene TRBV6-5, with D tentatively TRBD1 (5 bases). This TCR derives from a man between 18 and 35 years old in good health. This CDR3 is CASGSAGNNSPLHF. The CDR3 DNA is TGTGCCAGCGGGTCGGCAGGGAATAATTCACCCCTCCACTTT.